The sequence of this TCR beta chain was determined in a study of STAT5B mutations in CD4+ large granular lymphocyte leukemia. In the study overall: The CDR3 'QG' motif was associated with a particular HLA allele among healthy donors. General observations from the study: Roughly 27% of private leukemic clonotypes occurred rarely in other patients' non-leukemic repertoires.

The germline V gene encodes CDR1 SGHRS and CDR2 YFSETQ. V shed 2 bases and J shed 2 bases, with 14 bases lying between them. The CDR3 spans 15 residues. Controls came from buffy coats of healthy blood donors. In the original analysis: The detection floor for productive clonotype frequency was 2.59 x 10-5. Using immunoSEQ multiplex PCR, the repertoire was profiled, and TCRdb retains in-frame clones only, with some absent. The DNA was the basis for D and trimming; V, J and clone size are from that table. The sample lists tens of thousands of clones, around 74% seen once, with 0.8% to 1.2% in the top ten. Details on this clone: Its antigen is undetermined.

The sample comprised CD4+ T cells from blood buffy coats. The TCR originated in a human donor in good health. The chain is built from TRBV5-1 and TRBJ2-7; TRBD1 might be the D (6 bases). CDR3: CASSLGVTGTYEQYF. The CDR3, as DNA: TGCGCCAGCAGCTTAGGGGTGACAGGAACCTACGAGCAGTACTTC. The whole variable domain, filled in from reference TRBV5-1 and TRBJ2-7, reads KAGVTQTPRYLIKTRGQQVTLSCSPISGHRSVSWYQQTPGQGLQFLFEYFSETQRNKGNFPGRFSGRQFSNSRSEMNVSTLELGDSALYLCASSLGVTGTYEQYFGPGTRLTVT.